The clone carrying this T cell receptor beta chain was counted a few times. Original handling: Using reference gene primer amplification, nucleated cell counts were estimated. The method was immunoSEQ multiplex PCR; TCRdb's version includes in-frame clones alone and lacks a portion of them. V and J calls and clone size come straight from that table; D and trimming were deduced from the DNA. The profile shows tens of thousands of clones, 88% of them singletons. Germline assignment: CDR1 WSHSY and CDR2 SAAADI. Trimming cost V 4 bases and J 8 bases; bases outside gene matches: 2. This CDR3 has 14 residues. The sample belongs to a study of blood T cell repertoires in COVID-19. Study-wide context: Both acute and convalescent COVID-19 samples were obtained from the United States, Italy and Spain. The cDNA or gDNA used as material had been derived from T cells, B-cell-depleted T cells, or PBMCs.

Sequenced: peripheral blood. The chain employs TRBV10-2 and TRBJ1-4; 12 positions match TRBD1. The source of this sequence is a woman aged 80 or older with active COVID-19. CDR3 sequence: CASSAGQGAEKLFF. CDR3 DNA: TGCGCCAGCAGTGCGGGACAGGGGGCCGAAAAACTGTTTTTT.